This T cell receptor beta chain was documented in a study of T-cell reconstitution after alpha-beta-depleted transplantation in children (dated by TCRdb to 2016 to 2018). General notes on the study: Using TCR repertoire profiling, the study quantitatively followed how T-cell immune reconstitution unfolded in children after TCRalphabeta/CD19-depleted allogeneic hematopoietic cell transplantation.

This clonotype was found many times. Its recognized antigen is unknown. Per-base qualities were not stored, and no clone one base away is much larger. Here is what the overall study found, with its caveats: Hyperexpanded clone frequencies declined over subsequent months; after one year, T-cell counts and TCRbeta diversity were mostly attributed to newly produced T cells. The apparently early alphabetaT-cell count recovery about two months after transplant was reportedly dependent on only several hundred rapidly expanded clones derived from non-depleted graft cells. In some patients, the high TCRbeta diversity seen at day 60 was put down to recipient T cells and intrathymic progenitors that had survived conditioning.

The sample's treatment or condition label, in plain terms: allogeneic hematopoietic cell transplantation with graft depleted of TCRalphabeta T cells and CD19 B cells. Transplant recipients were children who received TCRalphabeta/CD19-depleted allogeneic hematopoietic cell grafts. The CDR3, from cysteine to phenylalanine, totals 15 residues. The DNA shown is the 45-base CDR3, in frame from base 1. The germline V gene encodes CDR1 SNHLY and CDR2 FYNNEI. Trimming takes 7 bases off V and 5 bases off J; junction bases not matched to a gene: 7. Library prep was done by PCR. The sample was run on an Illumina HiSeq 2500. TCR libraries were prepared with molecular barcoding, using unique molecular identifiers to normalize TCRbeta repertoire quantification. TCRdb reworked the public reads: Q25 trimming with fastp, MiXCR clone assembly, productive beta chains retained. Each entry is one CDR3 protein sequence, shown with its most common DNA and genes. Within this sample are 400,000 to 550,000 distinct CDR3 sequences, with 8% to 11% of them counted one time only. Around 2% of the sample rests with the top ten.

This TCR was recovered from a child aged 2 to 9 with inherited bone marrow failure, due to receive a stem cell transplant. The V and J segments used are TRBV2 and TRBJ2-1; TRBD2 aligns with 11 central bases. The sequencing used PBMCs, collected before TCRalphabeta/CD19-depleted stem cell transplant. CDR3 sequence: CASKHSGRAHNEQFF. The DNA sequence is TGTGCCAGCAAGCATAGCGGGAGGGCCCACAATGAGCAGTTCTTC.